This T cell receptor (beta chain) was found in a study of T cells of healthy individuals. TCRdb reprocessed the 5' RACE reads with MiXCR, giving one entry per CDR3 protein. The sample holds tens of thousands of distinct CDR3 sequences, around 15% seen once. V was clipped by 2 bases and J by 5 bases; unmatched bases: 7. The length of the CDR3 is 15 residues. CDR1 and CDR2 from the germline V gene are MGHDK and SYGVNS. V is TRBV25-1 and J is TRBJ2-7; 9 positions match TRBD2. The clonotype was recovered from a human donor in good health. The CDR3: CASSEGRREGDEQYF. DNA of the CDR3: TGTGCCAGCAGTGAAGGTAGGCGGGAGGGGGACGAGCAGTACTTC.